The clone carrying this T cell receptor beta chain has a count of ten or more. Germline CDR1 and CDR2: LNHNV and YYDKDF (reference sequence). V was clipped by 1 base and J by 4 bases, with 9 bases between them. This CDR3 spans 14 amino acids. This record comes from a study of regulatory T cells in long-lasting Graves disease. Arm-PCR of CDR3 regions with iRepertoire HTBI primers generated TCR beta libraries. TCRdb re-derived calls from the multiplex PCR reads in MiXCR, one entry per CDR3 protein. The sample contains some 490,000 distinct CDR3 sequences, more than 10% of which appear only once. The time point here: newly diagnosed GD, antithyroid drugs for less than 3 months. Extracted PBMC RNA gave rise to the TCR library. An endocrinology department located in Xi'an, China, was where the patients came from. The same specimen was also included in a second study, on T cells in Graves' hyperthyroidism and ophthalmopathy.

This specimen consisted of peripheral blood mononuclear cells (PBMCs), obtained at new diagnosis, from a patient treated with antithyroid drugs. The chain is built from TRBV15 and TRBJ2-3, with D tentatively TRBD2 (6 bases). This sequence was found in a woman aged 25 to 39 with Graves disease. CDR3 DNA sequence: TGTGCCACCAGCAGAGCGGGAGCGGCAGATACGCAGTATTTT. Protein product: CATSRAGAADTQYF.